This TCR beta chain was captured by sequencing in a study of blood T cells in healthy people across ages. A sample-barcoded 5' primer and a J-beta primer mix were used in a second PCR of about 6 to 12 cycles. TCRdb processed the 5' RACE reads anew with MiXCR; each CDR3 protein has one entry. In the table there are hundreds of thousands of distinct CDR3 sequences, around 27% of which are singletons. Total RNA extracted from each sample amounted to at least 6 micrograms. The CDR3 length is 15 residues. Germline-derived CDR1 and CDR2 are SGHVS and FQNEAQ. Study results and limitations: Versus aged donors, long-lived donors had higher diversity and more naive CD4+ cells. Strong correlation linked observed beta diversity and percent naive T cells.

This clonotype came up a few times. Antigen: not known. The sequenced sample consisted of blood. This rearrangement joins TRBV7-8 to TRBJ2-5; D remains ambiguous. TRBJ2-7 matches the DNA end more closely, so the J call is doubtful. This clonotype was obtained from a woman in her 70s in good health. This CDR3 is CASSLMGTASYEQYF. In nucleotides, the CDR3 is TGTGCCAGCAGCTTAATGGGAACAGCCTCCTACGAGCAGTACTTC.